This TCR beta chain was recorded in a study of blood T cells in healthy people across ages. A remark on this clonotype: Its antigen is not known.

The use of a sample-barcoded 5' primer and a J-beta primer mix characterized a second PCR of about 7 to 12 cycles. TCRdb re-called the 5' RACE reads through MiXCR, storing one row per CDR3 protein. The sample holds 1.5 million to 1.8 million distinct CDR3 sequences, roughly 43% seen once. Findings and caveats of the study: Fewer expanded clones and more diversity marked long-lived versus aged donors. PBMCs left unsorted prevented a conclusive naive versus antigen-experienced comparison.

This receptor was identified in a woman in her late teens or twenties in good health. Specimen: blood.

CDR3 residues: CSVELFQGDQETQYF. CDR3 bases: TGCAGCGTTGAGCTTTTCCAAGGCGACCAAGAGACCCAGTACTTC. This chain connects TRBV29-1 to TRBJ2-5; no reliable D call. In germline, CDR1 is SQVTM, CDR2 ANQGSEA. Deletions cut 3 bases from V and 0 bases from J, with 14 bases between. The CDR3 is made up of 15 amino acids. Combining the CDR3 with reference TRBV29-1 and TRBJ2-5 gives the whole variable domain SAVISQKPSRDICQRGTSLTIQCQVDSQVTMMFWYRQQPGQSLTLIATANQGSEATYESGFVIDKFPISRPNLTFSTLTVSNMSPEDSSIYLCSVELFQGDQETQYFGPGTRLLVL.